In its sample, the clone carrying this T cell receptor beta chain was seen a few times. The antigen remains undetermined. Using its own MiXCR run on the reads, TCRdb lists one record per CDR3 protein. The sample has approximately 600,000 distinct CDR3 sequences, approximately 40% seen once. The sample belongs to a study of T cell repertoires in cytomegalovirus infection. V was pared by 5 bases and J by 3 bases, with 8 bases of the junction left unmatched. This CDR3 is built from 18 residues. Germline loops: CDR1 SGHTA, CDR2 FQGNSA. This specimen consisted of cultured PBMCs, obtained from culture after CMV antigen stimulation. This sequence joins TRBV7-2 and TRBJ2-2; 14 nucleotides align to TRBD2. The receptor comes from a human donor in good health (CMV status not recorded). Some clones in this sample may be carry-over from other donors' samples. The CDR3 spells CASSPRLAGGPDTGELFF. The DNA of the CDR3 is TGTGCCAGCAGCCCCCGACTAGCGGGAGGGCCGGACACCGGGGAGCTGTTTTTT.